Below are 21 T cell receptor beta chains sequenced from a single sample in a study of blood T cell repertoires in COVID-19. Measured with immunoSEQ multiplex PCR; TCRdb has only the in-frame clones, and not every one. In the table there are approximately 130,000 clones, more than 75% of which are singletons. The sequenced material came from peripheral blood. Receptors were obtained from a woman between 45 and 60 years old who had recovered from COVID-19.

This clone was detected only a few times. The chain uses TRBV7-8 and TRBJ2-3, with 8 bases identical to TRBD2. The CDR3 is 19 residues long. V trimming: 6 bases; J trimming: 0 bases; junction bases outside the gene matches: 17. Germline CDR1 SGHVS, CDR2 FQNEAQ. The CDR3 reads CASRRIGSGSGGSTDTQYF. In DNA, the CDR3 is TGTGCCAGCAGGCGAATAGGGAGCGGGAGTGGGGGAAGCACAGATACGCAGTATTTT.

This clone appeared a few times. V and J are TRBV7-3 and TRBJ1-2; 8 nucleotides agree with TRBD1. Germline lookup yields CDR1 SGHTA and CDR2 FQGTGA. The trim removed 5 bases at V and 5 bases at J, leaving 10 bases unmatched. CDR3 length: 15 residues. This chain's CDR3 is CASSIRQGLRYGYTF. Here the CDR3 DNA reads TGTGCCAGCAGCATTAGACAGGGGCTGAGGTATGGCTACACCTTC.

This clone occurred once. The chain couples TRBV20-1 to TRBJ1-2, with 7 bases aligning to TRBD1. CDR3 length: 11 residues. Per germline, CDR1 DFQATT and CDR2 SNEGSKA (reference sequence). The trim removed 6 bases at V and 7 bases at J, leaving 5 bases unmatched. The CDR3, as DNA: TGCAGTGCCCGGGGACAGTTTGGCTACACCTTC. Its protein is CSARGQFGYTF.

J is TRBJ2-3 and V is TRBV6-4; 9 nucleotides agree with TRBD2. Germline CDR1 reads MRHNA; CDR2 reads SNTAGT. With 6 bases clipped from V and 4 bases from J, the junction kept 8 bases outside the gene matches. This CDR3 spans 15 amino acids. In nucleotides, the CDR3 is TGTGCCAGCAGCCCAAGGGCGGGAGGGTCAGATACGCAGTATTTT. This codes for CASSPRAGGSDTQYF.

CDR3 region: CASRLAGSYEQYF. In DNA form, the CDR3 reads TGTGCCAGTCGCCTAGCGGGGAGCTACGAGCAGTACTTC. The V call is TRBV19, the J call TRBJ2-7; TRBD2 matches at 9 bases. Germline V lookup: CDR1 LNHDA, CDR2 SQIVND (reference sequence). V lost 8 bases and J lost 3; bases outside the gene matches: 5. The CDR3 has 13 residues.

V is TRBV24-1 and J is TRBJ2-5; D unclear. Germline values: CDR1 KGHDR, CDR2 SFDVKD. This CDR3 has 13 amino acids. The V end lost 5 bases, the J end lost 2 bases, and 8 bases lay between the germline ends. The CDR3 spells CATSAADQETQYF. The CDR3 region has the DNA TGTGCCACCAGTGCGGCGGATCAAGAGACCCAGTACTTC.

The chain employs TRBV9 and TRBJ2-1; TRBD2 matches 7 bases. CDR3 length equals 17 residues. With V trimmed by 4 bases and J by 0 bases, 10 bases remained unmatched. CDR1 and CDR2 from the germline V gene are SGDLS and YYNGEE. CDR3 nucleotide sequence: TGTGCCAGCAGCCTTACTAGCGTTCCGAGCTCCTACAATGAGCAGTTCTTC. Translation: CASSLTSVPSSYNEQFF.

The chain couples TRBV7-2 to TRBJ2-5; 9 bases match TRBD1. V shed 0 bases and J 10 bases; nucleotides not matched to a gene: 6. The germline gives CDR1 SGHTA, CDR2 FQGNSA. This CDR3 is built from 14 residues. DNA of the CDR3: TGTGCCAGCAGCTTAGCGCCCGGACAGGGGATCCAGTACTTC. Protein sequence: CASSLAPGQGIQYF.

The chain employs TRBV19 and TRBJ2-1; D call uncertain. Trimming left V 5 bases short and J 4 bases short, with 15 bases between. Germline CDR1 LNHDA, CDR2 SQIVND (reference sequence). This CDR3 region has 15 residues. Written as DNA, the CDR3 is TGTGCCAGTAGTCCCGCCGACATGTTTTACAATGAGCAGTTCTTC. Translated, it gives CASSPADMFYNEQFF.

The chain recombines TRBV6-2 or TRBV6-3 with TRBJ2-1; 9 bases line up with TRBD2. CDR3 length: 11 amino acids. Germline trimming cut 4 bases from V and 15 bases from J; bases unmatched to any gene: 4. Germline V gives CDR1 MNHEY, CDR2 SVGEGT. CDR3 nucleotides: TGTGCCAGCAGTTGGCGGGAGGGTTTGTTCTTC. Its protein is CASSWREGLFF.

About this clone itself: Within the sample, other DNA sequences also encode this same CDR3. This chain joins TRBV12-3 or TRBV12-4 and TRBJ1-1; maybe TRBD1 (6 bases). Trimming took off 5 bases at V and 1 base at J, with 8 bases between the two ends. This CDR3 has 13 residues. The CDR3 DNA reads TGTGCCAGCAGTAGACAGGCGAACACTGAAGCTTTCTTT. The encoded protein is CASSRQANTEAFF.

The chain joins TRBV19 to TRBJ2-3; perhaps TRBD2 as D (6 bases). Germline lookup yields CDR1 LNHDA and CDR2 SQIVND (reference sequence). CDR3 length: 15 amino acids. Trimming left V 5 bases short and J 5 bases short, with 17 bases between. This chain's CDR3 is CASSPRGSRGDTQYF. The CDR3 region has the DNA TGTGCCAGTAGTCCTCGGGGGAGCCGAGGAGATACGCAGTATTTT.

The chain recombines TRBV7-6 with TRBJ2-1, with TRBD1 matching over 8 bases. This CDR3 is built from 16 residues. V gave up 4 bases and J gave up 0 bases; unmatched junction bases: 5. Germline CDR1 and CDR2: SGHVS and FNYEAQ. DNA for the CDR3: TGTGCCAGCAGCTCAGGGGGCCCTAGCTCCTACAATGAGCAGTTCTTC. This translates into CASSSGGPSSYNEQFF.

This clone was seen once. The V and J genes are TRBV12-5 and TRBJ1-1; TRBD1 aligns across 8 bases. The CDR3 has 16 amino acids. From germline, CDR1 is LGHNT and CDR2 FRNRAP. V was clipped by 0 bases and J by 11 bases; unmatched bases: 14. This CDR3 reads CASGLVLSTGVDRAFF. CDR3 sequence (DNA): TGTGCTAGTGGTTTGGTACTGTCGACAGGGGTGGATAGGGCTTTCTTT.

The sample holds one count of this clone. The V and J genes are TRBV19 and TRBJ1-1; TRBD1 might be the D (6 bases). There are 13 residues in the CDR3. Per the germline V gene, CDR1 is LNHDA and CDR2 is SQIVND (reference sequence). Deletions cut 6 bases from V and 7 bases from J, with 15 bases between. Here the CDR3 DNA reads TGTGCCAGTAGACGACCCTCGACAGGTGAAGCTTTCTTT. Protein: CASRRPSTGEAFF.

The chain combines TRBV5-1 with TRBJ2-7; weak D call: TRBD1 (5 bases). The length of the CDR3 is 14 residues. From germline, CDR1 is SGHRS and CDR2 YFSETQ. V was clipped by 4 bases and J by 4 bases, with 15 bases between them. The CDR3 loop reads CASSVTVSGYEQYF. The CDR3 DNA is TGCGCCAGCAGCGTAACCGTCTCAGGGTACGAGCAGTACTTC.

The V gene is TRBV11-2, the J gene TRBJ2-1; D call uncertain. Between the trimmed V and J ends, which lost 4 bases and 6 bases, there was a span of 4 bases. Germline loops: CDR1 SGHAT, CDR2 FQNNGV. There are 11 residues in the CDR3. The CDR3 DNA sequence: TGTGCCAGCAGCTCGTCCAATGAGCAGTTCTTC. Its translation: CASSSSNEQFF.

This clone appeared once. The chain carries TRBV5-1 and TRBJ2-1, with 10 bases that match TRBD2. V was pared by 4 bases and J by 1 base, with 2 bases of the junction left unmatched. In germline, CDR1 is SGHRS, CDR2 YFSETQ. This CDR3 contains 15 residues. The CDR3 coding sequence is TGCGCCAGCAGCCAGGGACTAGCGTCCTACAATGAGCAGTTCTTC. Amino acids: CASSQGLASYNEQFF.

The table lists this clone with a few counts. The rearrangement joins TRBV18 to TRBJ1-2; tentative D call: TRBD1 (5 bases). V lost 3 bases and J 9 bases, leaving 20 bases between the germline ends. The germline V gene encodes CDR1 KGHSH and CDR2 LQKENI. This CDR3 has 15 amino acids. The CDR3 protein is CASSPLPVVGGSYTF. The CDR3 DNA follows: TGTGCCAGCTCACCTCTCCCGGTGGTCGGGGGGAGCTACACCTTC. The whole variable domain, filled in from reference TRBV18 and TRBJ1-2, reads NAGVMQNPRHLVRRRGQEARLRCSPMKGHSHVYWYRQLPEEGLKFMVYLQKENIIDESGMPKERFSAEFPKEGPSILRIQQVVRGDSAAYFCASSPLPVVGGSYTFGSGTRLTVV.

The rearrangement joins TRBV19 to TRBJ1-1, with a possible D match to TRBD1 (5 bases). CDR3 length: 15 amino acids. The V end lost 2 bases, the J end lost 4 bases, and 14 bases lay between the germline ends. The V gene's germline CDR1 is LNHDA and CDR2 SQIVND (reference sequence). CDR3 coding DNA: TGTGCCAGTAGTATAAATGGGGCCGGGGGCACTGAAGCTTTCTTT. Translation: CASSINGAGGTEAFF.

The chain joins TRBV11-3 to TRBJ2-3, with D possibly TRBD1 on 6 matching bases. This CDR3 comprises 14 residues. In germline, CDR1 is SGHNT, CDR2 YENEEA. Trimming removed 4 bases from V and 4 bases from J, with 12 bases in between. The chain's CDR3 is CASSSRGPADTQYF. For the CDR3, the DNA is TGTGCCAGCAGCTCCAGGGGTCCCGCAGATACGCAGTATTTT.